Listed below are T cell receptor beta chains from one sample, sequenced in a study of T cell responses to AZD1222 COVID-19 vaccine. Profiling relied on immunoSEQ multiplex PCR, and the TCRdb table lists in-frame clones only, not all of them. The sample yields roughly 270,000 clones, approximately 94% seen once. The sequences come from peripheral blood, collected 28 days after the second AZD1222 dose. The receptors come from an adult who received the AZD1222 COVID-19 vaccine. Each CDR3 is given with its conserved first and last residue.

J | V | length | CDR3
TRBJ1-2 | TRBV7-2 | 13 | CASSPTDSYGYTF
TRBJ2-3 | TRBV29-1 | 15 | CSVERSGGARDTQYF
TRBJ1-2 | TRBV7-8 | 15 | CASSLTTGANYGYTF
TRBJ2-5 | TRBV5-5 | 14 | CASSFASGDETQYF
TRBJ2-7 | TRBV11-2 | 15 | CASSRLAGAGYEQYF
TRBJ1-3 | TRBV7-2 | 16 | CASSPWWEGRGNTIYF
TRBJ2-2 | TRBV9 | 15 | CASSSTSGHTGELFF
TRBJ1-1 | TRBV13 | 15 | CASSLARGWDTEAFF
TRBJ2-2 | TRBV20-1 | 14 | CSASGTSFGGELFF
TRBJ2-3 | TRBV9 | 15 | CASSVTSGGTDTQYF
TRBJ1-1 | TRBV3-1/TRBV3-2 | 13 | CASSQISDGRAFF
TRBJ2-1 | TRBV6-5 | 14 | CASSSPGHRDEQFF
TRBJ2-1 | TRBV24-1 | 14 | CATKAGQGRDEQFF
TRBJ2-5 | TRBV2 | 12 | CASLGVTETQYF
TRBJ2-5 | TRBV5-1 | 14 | CASSLLAGAETQYF
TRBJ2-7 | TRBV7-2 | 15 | CASSLSDTTSYEQYF
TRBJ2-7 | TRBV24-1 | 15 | CATSHLGFNLYEQYF
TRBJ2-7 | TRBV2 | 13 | CASSEGGLQGQYF
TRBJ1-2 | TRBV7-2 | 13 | CASSLGQIYGYTF
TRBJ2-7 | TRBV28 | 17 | CASSLTEGTGPPDEQYF
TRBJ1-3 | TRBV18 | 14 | CASSPPGFRDTIYF
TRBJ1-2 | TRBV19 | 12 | CASNGGGSGYTF
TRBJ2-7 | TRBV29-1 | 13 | CSAGQGRPYEQYF
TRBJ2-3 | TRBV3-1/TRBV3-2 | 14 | CASSHPQSLDTQYF
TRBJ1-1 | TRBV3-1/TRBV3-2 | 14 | CASTEMGGGTEAFF
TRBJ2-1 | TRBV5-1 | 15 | CASSLGLAGGNEQFF